The 15 T cell receptor beta chains below were found in one sample sequenced in a study of blood T cells in healthy people across ages. Combining a sample-barcoded 5' primer with a J-beta primer mix, a second PCR ran for about 7 to 12 cycles. One entry per CDR3 protein, called by TCRdb with MiXCR from the 5' RACE reads. The profile shows approximately 1.5 million distinct CDR3 sequences, about 32% of them singletons. Sequenced sample: blood. The receptors derive from a woman aged 25 to 39 in good health.

V usage is TRBV30 and J usage is TRBJ2-3, with 9 bases that match TRBD2. The CDR3 runs 14 residues. Germline CDR1 GTSNPN, CDR2 SVGIG (reference sequence). The J segment lost 4 bases and the V segment lost 4 bases, leaving 6 bases of the junction unmatched. CDR3 loop: CAWTMTSGADTQYF. In nucleotides, the CDR3 is TGTGCCTGGACTATGACTAGCGGTGCAGATACGCAGTATTTT.

V usage is TRBV6-5 and J usage is TRBJ1-2; TRBD1 aligns across 11 bases. Germline-derived CDR1 and CDR2 are MNHEY and SVGAGI. CDR3 length equals 15 residues. V lost 0 bases and J lost 7; bases outside the gene matches: 4. In DNA form, the CDR3 reads TGTGCCAGCAGTTACTCCAGGACAGGGGGCTCTGGCTACACCTTC. As protein: CASSYSRTGGSGYTF.

Only one count was recorded for this clonotype. The chain couples TRBV2 to TRBJ1-2; D is possibly TRBD1 (5 bases). The germline V gene has CDR1 SNHLY and CDR2 FYNNEI. This CDR3 has 15 amino acids. V dropped 7 bases and J dropped 3 bases, with 18 bases sitting between them. CDR3 nucleotides: TGTGCCAGCAACAGGAGGGCAGGGAGGGACTATGGCTACACCTTC. It translates to CASNRRAGRDYGYTF.

This clonotype was seen a few times. This rearrangement joins TRBV21-1 to TRBJ2-7; the table's D gene call, TRBD2, was not cross checked with the DNA. TRBV21-1 is shown as a pseudogene. This CDR3 spans 17 amino acids. As DNA, the CDR3 is TGTGCCAGCCCGAGCCGATTAGCGGGGTTAAAGGACTACGAGCAGTACTTC. Translating gives CASPSRLAGLKDYEQYF.

The rearrangement links TRBV27 to TRBJ1-2; weak D call: TRBD1 (6 bases). This CDR3 comprises 14 residues. V lost 3 bases to trimming and J lost 3 bases, with 11 bases between them. CDR1 is MNHEY, CDR2 SMNVEV, per germline (reference sequence). DNA of the CDR3: TGTGCCAGCAGTTTGTACGGGGGCGACTATGGCTACACCTTC. Translated: CASSLYGGDYGYTF.

This clonotype was seen more than once but under ten times. The chain links TRBV9 to TRBJ1-1; perhaps TRBD1 as D (6 bases). CDR3 size: 14 residues. The ends were cut back, 3 bases at V and 4 bases at J, with 13 bases in the middle. Per germline, CDR1 SGDLS and CDR2 YYNGEE. CDR3 in DNA: TGTGCCAGCAGCGCCCAGGCCAGGGGCACTGAAGCTTTCTTT. Protein: CASSAQARGTEAFF.

This clonotype was seen more than once but under ten times. J is TRBJ2-5 and V is TRBV20-1, with TRBD2 identical over 10 bases. V shed 2 bases, J shed 5 bases, and the junction held 8 bases outside the gene matches. The CDR3 spans 15 residues. Germline CDR1 is DFQATT and CDR2 is SNEGSKA (reference sequence). CDR3 amino acids: CSARKREGLRETQYF. CDR3 nucleotide sequence: TGCAGTGCTAGAAAGCGGGAGGGCCTACGGGAGACCCAGTACTTC.

The gene calls are TRBV30 and TRBJ2-7; D gene unclear. V was clipped by 2 bases and J by 1 base, with 9 bases between them. This CDR3 has 13 amino acids. Per the germline V gene, CDR1 is GTSNPN and CDR2 is SVGIG (reference sequence). DNA of the CDR3: TGTGCCTGGAGTCCCGATCTTTCCTACGAGCAGTACTTC. Its translation: CAWSPDLSYEQYF.

This clonotype came up a few times. The chain employs TRBV12-3 or TRBV12-4 and TRBJ2-3, with D hard to call. Trimming left V 4 bases short and J 4 bases short, with 15 bases between. The CDR3 is made up of 15 amino acids. The CDR3 loop reads CASSSGPGRSDTQYF. Written as DNA, the CDR3 is TGTGCCAGCAGTTCTGGGCCCGGCAGGTCAGATACGCAGTATTTT.

The chain couples TRBV2 to TRBJ2-1, with 7 nucleotides matching TRBD2. This CDR3 has 12 residues. J lost 13 bases, V lost 1 base, and 4 bases had no gene match. Germline V gene data show CDR1 as SNHLY and CDR2 as FYNNEI. The CDR3 here is CASSEGGLTQFF. CDR3 coding DNA: TGTGCCAGCAGTGAAGGGGGACTAACTCAGTTCTTC.

This chain connects TRBV7-2 to TRBJ2-1, with a possible D match to TRBD2 (5 bases). V lost 6 bases to trimming and J lost 8 bases, with 20 bases between them. CDR3 length: 15 amino acids. The V gene's germline CDR1 is SGHTA and CDR2 FQGNSA. For the CDR3, the DNA is TGTGCCAGCAGGCCGAGGAGCGGCTTAATCGATGAGCAGTTCTTC. Its protein is CASRPRSGLIDEQFF.

In this sample, this clonotype turned up a few times. J is TRBJ2-3 and V is TRBV5-1; 8 nucleotides line up with TRBD1. Germline V gene sequence: CDR1 SGHRS, CDR2 YFSETQ. V shed 1 base, J shed 2 bases, and the junction held 6 bases outside the gene matches. This CDR3 comprises 16 residues. This chain's CDR3 is CASSLSGQGITDTQYF. The CDR3 DNA follows: TGCGCCAGCAGCTTGAGCGGACAGGGAATCACAGATACGCAGTATTTT.

The chain has TRBV12-3 or TRBV12-4 and TRBJ2-3; possible D gene TRBD2, 6 bases. The CDR3 has 15 amino acids. V shed 5 bases and J shed 5 bases, with 17 bases lying between them. CDR3 coding DNA: TGTGCCAGCAGTCACCCCCGGCGGGATTTAGATACGCAGTATTTT. It codes for CASSHPRRDLDTQYF.

For this clonotype: The junction departs from the called germline gene at one end, perhaps through a read error. V usage is TRBV29-1 and J usage is TRBJ1-1, with 8 positions matching TRBD1. Germline CDR1 is SQVTM and CDR2 is ANQGSEA. This CDR3 contains 16 residues. CDR3 DNA sequence: TGCAGCGTTAAAGGAGACAGGGGCCGTATGAACACTAAAGCTTTCTTT. Amino acids: CSVKGDRGRMNTKAFF. The full variable domain, its missing parts supplied by reference TRBV29-1 and TRBJ1-1, is SAVISQKPSRDICQRGTSLTIQCQVDSQVTMMFWYRQQPGQSLTLIATANQGSEATYESGFVIDKFPISRPNLTFSTLTVSNMSPEDSSIYLCSVKGDRGRMNTKAFFGQGTRLTVV.

The chain recombines TRBV6-1 with TRBJ2-4; no clear D. The DNA end is a closer match to TRBJ2-7, so the J assignment may be wrong. This CDR3 spans 14 amino acids. CDR1 is MNHNS, CDR2 SASEGT, per germline. The DNA of the CDR3 is TGTGCCAGCAGTGAAGGACGGCAGCCCTACGAGCAGTACTTC. This translates into CASSEGRQPYEQYF.